The rows below give T cell receptor beta chains drawn from one sample of a study of breast tumors, draining lymph nodes, adjacent tissues. TCRdb used MiXCR to reprocess the multiplex PCR reads, holding one entry per CDR3 protein. The sample holds about 63,000 distinct CDR3 sequences, approximately 57% seen once. Sequenced sample: breast tumor tissue. The receptors derive from a female donor with breast cancer. Some clones in this sample may be carry-over from other donors' samples. CDR3s include the opening cysteine and the closing phenylalanine or tryptophan. D genes are given only for firm matches. A clone size is listed for some rows: how often the clone was seen (once, few, many), or a class if it is expanded.

abundance: .; v_gene: TRBV6-1; d_gene: .; j_gene: TRBJ1-5; CDR3nt: TGTGCCAGCAAAAAAGCGGGACCCTCTTTCGCCGGAGGTCAGCCCCAGCATTTT; CDR3aa: CASKKAGPSFAGGQPQHF
abundance: medium-sized; v_gene: TRBV19; d_gene: TRBD2; j_gene: TRBJ2-1; CDR3nt: TGTGCCAGTACCCAGGGGACACTAGCGGGAGGTGATGAGCAGTTCTTC; CDR3aa: CASTQGTLAGGDEQFF
abundance: .; v_gene: TRBV7-2; d_gene: .; j_gene: TRBJ2-7; CDR3nt: TGCGCCAGCAGCTTTGGCCCTAGCTACTACGAGCAGTACTTC; CDR3aa: CASSFGPSYYEQYF
abundance: .; v_gene: TRBV7-2; d_gene: .; j_gene: TRBJ1-2; CDR3nt: TGTGCCGGCAGCCCGACGGTCGGCAGAGGAACAGCCTACACCTTC; CDR3aa: CAGSPTVGRGTAYTF
abundance: many; v_gene: TRBV24-1; d_gene: .; j_gene: TRBJ1-6; CDR3nt: TGTGCCACCAGTGACCTAGTAGTCGGGAAAACCTATAATTCACCCCTCCACTTT; CDR3aa: CATSDLVVGKTYNSPLHF
abundance: .; v_gene: TRBV2; d_gene: .; j_gene: TRBJ1-5; CDR3nt: TGTGCCAGCAGGCAGGGGTTTGTTCAGCCCCAGCATTTT; CDR3aa: CASRQGFVQPQHF
abundance: .; v_gene: TRBV3-1; d_gene: .; j_gene: TRBJ1-4; CDR3nt: TGTGCCAGCTCGGGGGAGAATGAAAAACTGTTTTTT; CDR3aa: CASSGENEKLFF
abundance: once; v_gene: TRBV15; d_gene: TRBD2; j_gene: TRBJ2-5; CDR3nt: TGTGCCACCAGCCTTCCGGGTAGCGGGGGGGCCAGAGAGACCCAGTACTTC; CDR3aa: CATSLPGSGGARETQYF
abundance: .; v_gene: TRBV9; d_gene: .; j_gene: TRBJ2-1; CDR3nt: TGTGCCAGCAGCGTAGGCCTTCGGAATGAGCAGTTCTTC; CDR3aa: CASSVGLRNEQFF
abundance: .; v_gene: TRBV7-2; d_gene: .; j_gene: TRBJ2-7; CDR3nt: TGTGCCAGGCTTCGGGGGTCCCCCTACGGGCGGTACTTC; CDR3aa: CARLRGSPYGRYF
abundance: .; v_gene: TRBV24-1; d_gene: TRBD1; j_gene: TRBJ1-5; CDR3nt: TGTGCCAGCAGTTTGAGGGGACAGGGGAATCAGCCCCAGCATTTT; CDR3aa: CASSLRGQGNQPQHF
abundance: many; v_gene: TRBV6-2/TRBV6-3; d_gene: .; j_gene: TRBJ1-2; CDR3nt: TGTGCCAGCGACGGTTACTATGGCTACACCTTC; CDR3aa: CASDGYYGYTF
abundance: .; v_gene: TRBV20-1; d_gene: .; j_gene: TRBJ2-1; CDR3nt: TGCAGTGCGCCCACTAGGAGTGAGCAGTTCTTC; CDR3aa: CSAPTRSEQFF
abundance: .; v_gene: TRBV20-1; d_gene: .; j_gene: TRBJ1-2; CDR3nt: TGCAGTGCAACTAGCGGGCCGTACGAGGGCTACACCTTC; CDR3aa: CSATSGPYEGYTF
abundance: .; v_gene: TRBV6-1; d_gene: TRBD1; j_gene: TRBJ1-2; CDR3nt: TGTGCCAGCAGTCCCGGGACAGGGCTCTATGGCTACACCTTC; CDR3aa: CASSPGTGLYGYTF
abundance: .; v_gene: TRBV2; d_gene: TRBD1; j_gene: TRBJ1-4; CDR3nt: TGTGCCAGCAGTTTAGACAGGGTTGAAAAACTGTTTTTT; CDR3aa: CASSLDRVEKLFF
abundance: .; v_gene: TRBV11-1; d_gene: .; j_gene: TRBJ2-3; CDR3nt: TGTGCCAGCAGCTTAGGGGTGGGCTCCTTCACAGATACGCAGTATTTT; CDR3aa: CASSLGVGSFTDTQYF
abundance: .; v_gene: TRBV24-1; d_gene: .; j_gene: TRBJ1-2; CDR3nt: TGTGCCACCAGTGATCGGGTGACCGGCTACACCTTC; CDR3aa: CATSDRVTGYTF
abundance: many; v_gene: TRBV9; d_gene: .; j_gene: TRBJ1-3; CDR3nt: TGTGCCAGCAGCGTAGGGGGGCACGAAAACACCATATATTTT; CDR3aa: CASSVGGHENTIYF
abundance: .; v_gene: TRBV7-2; d_gene: .; j_gene: TRBJ1-5; CDR3nt: TGTGCCAGCAGCACTTACAGGGAGGAACAGCCCCAGCATTTT; CDR3aa: CASSTYREEQPQHF
abundance: .; v_gene: TRBV6-5; d_gene: TRBD1; j_gene: TRBJ1-1; CDR3nt: TGTGCCAGCACCCACTCTGGGGTCAGGGGGAGGACTGAAGCTTTCTTT; CDR3aa: CASTHSGVRGRTEAFF
abundance: .; v_gene: TRBV6-5; d_gene: .; j_gene: TRBJ2-1; CDR3nt: TGTGCCAGCAGCCTATTCTACAATGAGCGGTTCTTC; CDR3aa: CASSLFYNERFF
abundance: .; v_gene: TRBV6-5; d_gene: TRBD1; j_gene: TRBJ2-7; CDR3nt: TGTGCCAGCAGTTACCCCGGACAGGTAAGCTCCTACGAGCAGTACTTC; CDR3aa: CASSYPGQVSSYEQYF
abundance: many; v_gene: TRBV5-5; d_gene: TRBD2; j_gene: TRBJ2-7; CDR3nt: TGTGCCAGCAGCACCGGACTAGCGGGAGGGAACGCCTACGAGCAGTACTTC; CDR3aa: CASSTGLAGGNAYEQYF
abundance: .; v_gene: TRBV12-3/TRBV12-4; d_gene: .; j_gene: TRBJ2-3; CDR3nt: TGTGCACTCAGTGACTCGACCCAGGGTACGCAGTATTTT; CDR3aa: CALSDSTQGTQYF
abundance: many; v_gene: TRBV6-6; d_gene: .; j_gene: TRBJ2-1; CDR3nt: TGTGCCAGCGAGACGGTCAATGAGCAGTTCTTC; CDR3aa: CASETVNEQFF
abundance: many; v_gene: TRBV6-2/TRBV6-3; d_gene: .; j_gene: TRBJ2-7; CDR3nt: TGTGCCAGCAGTTCCCAGCGGCTATCCTACGAGCAGTACTTC; CDR3aa: CASSSQRLSYEQYF
abundance: .; v_gene: TRBV19; d_gene: TRBD1; j_gene: TRBJ1-4; CDR3nt: TGTGCCAGTAGTGCGGGACAGAGTAATGAAAAACTGTTTTTT; CDR3aa: CASSAGQSNEKLFF
abundance: many; v_gene: TRBV28; d_gene: .; j_gene: TRBJ2-2; CDR3nt: TGTGCCAGCAGTTTGAGTCTAGAGTTGACCGGGGAGCTGTTTTTT; CDR3aa: CASSLSLELTGELFF
abundance: .; v_gene: TRBV2; d_gene: .; j_gene: TRBJ2-5; CDR3nt: TGTGCCAGCAGAAGACAGCAGGGGTCAGGAGAGACCCAGTACTTC; CDR3aa: CASRRQQGSGETQYF
abundance: .; v_gene: TRBV7-9; d_gene: TRBD1; j_gene: TRBJ1-1; CDR3nt: TGTGCCAGCAGCTTCCAGGGACAGGTTATGAAAGAAGCTTTCTTT; CDR3aa: CASSFQGQVMKEAFF
abundance: many; v_gene: TRBV19; d_gene: .; j_gene: TRBJ1-5; CDR3nt: TGTGCCAGTAGTATAAAGCAGTATAGCAATCAGCCCCAGCATTTT; CDR3aa: CASSIKQYSNQPQHF
abundance: .; v_gene: TRBV5-5; d_gene: TRBD1; j_gene: TRBJ2-3; CDR3nt: TGTGCCAGCAGCTCCAACAATACGGACAGGGGGGGACTAACCACAGATACGCAGTATTTT; CDR3aa: CASSSNNTDRGGLTTDTQYF
abundance: .; v_gene: TRBV15; d_gene: .; j_gene: TRBJ1-6; CDR3nt: TGTGCCAGCAGTTATACGGGGGTAAAGGGTCCCAATTCACCCCTCCACTTT; CDR3aa: CASSYTGVKGPNSPLHF
abundance: many; v_gene: TRBV19; d_gene: TRBD2; j_gene: TRBJ2-1; CDR3nt: TGTGCCAGTGCGGCTAGCGGGGGGGCGGGTGAGCAGTTCTTC; CDR3aa: CASAASGGAGEQFF
abundance: many; v_gene: TRBV6-1; d_gene: .; j_gene: TRBJ1-2; CDR3nt: TGTGCCAGCAGCGACCGAAACTATGGCTACACCTTC; CDR3aa: CASSDRNYGYTF
abundance: .; v_gene: TRBV29-1; d_gene: .; j_gene: TRBJ2-1; CDR3nt: TGCAGCAGCTTCGCGGGGACCGTCTACAATGAGCAGTTCTTC; CDR3aa: CSSFAGTVYNEQFF
abundance: .; v_gene: TRBV4-3; d_gene: .; j_gene: TRBJ2-6; CDR3nt: TGCGCCAGCAGCCAAGGAGGGGCATCCTCGCGGGCCAACGTCCTGACTTTC; CDR3aa: CASSQGGASSRANVLTF
abundance: many; v_gene: TRBV2; d_gene: .; j_gene: TRBJ2-5; CDR3nt: TGTGCCAGCAGGTCTTACTATGGGAGGGAGACCCAGTACTTC; CDR3aa: CASRSYYGRETQYF
abundance: few; v_gene: TRBV5-1; d_gene: .; j_gene: TRBJ1-1; CDR3nt: TGCGCCAGCAGCTTGAAAGAGCCAGGCCACACTGAAGCTTTCTTT; CDR3aa: CASSLKEPGHTEAFF
abundance: .; v_gene: TRBV7-3; d_gene: .; j_gene: TRBJ2-5; CDR3nt: TGTGCCAGCAGCTTATCGGGCGGTGGGACCCAGTACTTC; CDR3aa: CASSLSGGGTQYF
abundance: .; v_gene: TRBV7-8; d_gene: .; j_gene: TRBJ1-2; CDR3nt: TGTGCCAGCAGCTTAAGGTCAGGGGAGGTCCGTGGCTACACCTTC; CDR3aa: CASSLRSGEVRGYTF
abundance: .; v_gene: TRBV7-9; d_gene: .; j_gene: TRBJ2-7; CDR3nt: TGTGCCAGCAGCTTAGAACTGGTGGGGGAGCAGTACTTC; CDR3aa: CASSLELVGEQYF
abundance: .; v_gene: TRBV6-2/TRBV6-3; d_gene: .; j_gene: TRBJ2-1; CDR3nt: TGTGCCAGCAGTTACGGACCGGGTTTTAATGAGCAGTTCTTC; CDR3aa: CASSYGPGFNEQFF
abundance: many; v_gene: TRBV20-1; d_gene: .; j_gene: TRBJ1-3; CDR3nt: TGCAGTGCTAGAGGAAGGGTTCCGGGACAAATAAAAGGCTCTGGAAACACCATATATTTT; CDR3aa: CSARGRVPGQIKGSGNTIYF
abundance: many; v_gene: TRBV29-1; d_gene: .; j_gene: TRBJ2-7; CDR3nt: TGCATCCCAGAGCTCGAGCAGTACTTC; CDR3aa: CIPELEQYF
abundance: .; v_gene: TRBV29-1; d_gene: TRBD2; j_gene: TRBJ2-7; CDR3nt: TGCAGCTCTCGGGGGACTAGCGGAGGCGAGCAGTACTTC; CDR3aa: CSSRGTSGGEQYF
abundance: .; v_gene: TRBV7-2; d_gene: TRBD2; j_gene: TRBJ2-5; CDR3nt: TGTGCCAGCAGCTTAGAGGCGGGGGGTGTGGAGACCCAGTACTTC; CDR3aa: CASSLEAGGVETQYF
abundance: .; v_gene: TRBV2; d_gene: TRBD1; j_gene: TRBJ1-2; CDR3nt: TGTGCCAGCAGCGAACCGACAGGGAAGTATGGCTACACCTTC; CDR3aa: CASSEPTGKYGYTF
abundance: .; v_gene: TRBV20-1; d_gene: .; j_gene: TRBJ2-7; CDR3nt: TGCAGTGCTATAGGGTACGAGCAGTACTTC; CDR3aa: CSAIGYEQYF
abundance: many; v_gene: TRBV6-5; d_gene: .; j_gene: TRBJ2-5; CDR3nt: TGTGCCAGCAGTGGCCTCTTGGGGGAGACCCAGTACTTC; CDR3aa: CASSGLLGETQYF
abundance: .; v_gene: TRBV7-6; d_gene: .; j_gene: TRBJ2-3; CDR3nt: TGTGCCAGCAGCTTTCGGACAGATATCGCAGATACGCAGTATTTT; CDR3aa: CASSFRTDIADTQYF
abundance: .; v_gene: TRBV7-2; d_gene: .; j_gene: TRBJ2-3; CDR3nt: TGTGCCAGCAGCTTAGATCAGGGCTCCACAGATACGCAGTATTTT; CDR3aa: CASSLDQGSTDTQYF
abundance: .; v_gene: TRBV20-1; d_gene: TRBD1; j_gene: TRBJ2-7; CDR3nt: TGCAGTGCTATAAGCGACAGGGGGAGGGAGCAGTACTTC; CDR3aa: CSAISDRGREQYF
abundance: .; v_gene: TRBV9; d_gene: TRBD2; j_gene: TRBJ2-3; CDR3nt: TGTGCCAGCAGTTCCTACGGACTAGCGGGGGCCACAGATACGCAGTATTTT; CDR3aa: CASSSYGLAGATDTQYF